This T cell receptor (beta chain) was recovered during a study of blood T cell repertoires in COVID-19. Produced via immunoSEQ multiplex PCR; TCRdb's table is partial and in-frame only. This sample has approximately 70,000 clones, with roughly 80% found just once. The sample consisted of peripheral blood. This TCR derives from a woman aged 55-70 years with acute or convalescent COVID-19.

In DNA, the CDR3 is TGTGCCAGCAGCTTAGGTACGGTAGCTAACTATGGCTACACCTTC. It encodes CASSLGTVANYGYTF. The chain links TRBV7-6 to TRBJ1-2, with D uncertain. V lost 1 base and J lost 0, with 9 bases in between. The CDR3 is 15 amino acids. CDR1 is SGHVS and CDR2 is FNYEAQ in the germline V gene.